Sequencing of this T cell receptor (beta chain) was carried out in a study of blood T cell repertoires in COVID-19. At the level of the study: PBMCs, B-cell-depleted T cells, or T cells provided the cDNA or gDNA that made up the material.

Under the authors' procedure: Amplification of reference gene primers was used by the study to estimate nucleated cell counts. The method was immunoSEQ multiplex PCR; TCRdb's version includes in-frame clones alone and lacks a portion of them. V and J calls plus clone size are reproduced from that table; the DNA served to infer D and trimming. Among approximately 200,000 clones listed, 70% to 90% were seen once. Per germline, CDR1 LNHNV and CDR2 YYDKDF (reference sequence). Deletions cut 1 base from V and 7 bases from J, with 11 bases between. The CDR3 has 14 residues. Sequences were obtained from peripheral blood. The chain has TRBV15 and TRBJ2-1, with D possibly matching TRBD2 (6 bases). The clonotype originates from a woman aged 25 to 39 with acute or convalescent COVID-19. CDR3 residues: CATSRGGEKNEQFF. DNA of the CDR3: TGTGCCACCAGCAGAGGCGGGGAAAAGAATGAGCAGTTCTTC.